These 11 T cell receptor beta chains were all obtained from the same sample, sequenced in a study of blood T cell repertoires in COVID-19. TCRdb keeps only in-frame clones here, not all; method: immunoSEQ multiplex PCR. The sample records about 480,000 clones, 88% being singletons. The sequenced sample was PBMCs or T cells enriched from blood (not recorded which). The receptor set was obtained from a woman aged 40 to 49 who had recovered from COVID-19.

The chain combines TRBV5-6 with TRBJ1-2; 10 nucleotides align to TRBD1. The CDR3 is 15 amino acids. Per the germline V gene, CDR1 is SGHDT and CDR2 is YYEEEE. V was pared by 4 bases and J by 4 bases, with 7 bases of the junction left unmatched. The CDR3 loop reads CASSLGQGTSYGYTF. CDR3 DNA sequence: TGTGCCAGCAGCCTGGGACAGGGGACATCCTATGGCTACACCTTC.

This chain uses TRBV19 with TRBJ1-6; 7 positions match TRBD1. The junction had 7 bases not matched to a gene; V was cut back by 4 bases and J by 7 bases. This CDR3 region has 15 residues. Per the germline V gene, CDR1 is LNHDA and CDR2 is SQIVND (reference sequence). Written as DNA, the CDR3 is TGTGCCAGTAGTACATCTGGCAGGGGGAATTCACCCCTCCACTTT. This sequence encodes CASSTSGRGNSPLHF.

The chain joins TRBV6-2 or TRBV6-3 to TRBJ2-7; 9 bases map to TRBD2. Germline lookup yields CDR1 MNHEY and CDR2 SVGEGT. The length of the CDR3 is 15 residues. The junction had 9 bases not matched to a gene; V was cut back by 4 bases and J by 5 bases. CDR3 region: CASSLFASGKHEQYF. As DNA, the CDR3 is TGTGCCAGCAGTTTATTCGCTAGCGGGAAACACGAGCAGTACTTC.

V usage is TRBV14 and J usage is TRBJ1-6, with 8 bases fitting TRBD1. This CDR3 spans 18 amino acids. V lost 4 bases and J lost 5; bases outside the gene matches: 13. Germline lookup yields CDR1 SGHDN and CDR2 FVKESK. CDR3 in DNA: TGTGCCAGCAGCCCCCTAAAGCACCAGGGGGCGAATAATTCACCCCTCCACTTT. This sequence encodes CASSPLKHQGANNSPLHF.

The J gene is TRBJ2-5, the V gene TRBV14; the D is unclear. Germline CDR1 is SGHDN and CDR2 is FVKESK. The CDR3 is 14 amino acids. Trimming left V 1 base short and J 5 bases short, with 11 bases between. CDR3 coding DNA: TGTGCCAGCAGCCAAGGTCTCAGTTTGGAGACCCAGTACTTC. Protein product: CASSQGLSLETQYF.

The chain couples TRBV11-3 to TRBJ2-1; TRBD2 matches at 8 bases. This CDR3 region has 15 residues. With 0 bases clipped from V and 9 bases from J, the junction kept 7 bases outside the gene matches. Looked up from germline, CDR1 is SGHNT and CDR2 is YENEEA. The chain's CDR3 is CASSLDSGLASEQFF. The CDR3 coding sequence is TGTGCCAGCAGCTTAGATAGCGGACTAGCATCTGAGCAGTTCTTC.

The chain employs TRBV25-1 and TRBJ2-7, with 7 bases identical to TRBD1. Losses at the gene ends were 5 bases for V and 2 bases for J; bases not matched to a gene: 12. The CDR3 is 16 amino acids. Looked up from germline, CDR1 is MGHDK and CDR2 is SYGVNS. CDR3: CASSKGQPATPYEQYF. The CDR3 DNA follows: TGTGCCAGCAGTAAGGGACAGCCTGCTACCCCCTACGAGCAGTACTTC.

The J gene is TRBJ2-7, the V gene TRBV6-5; 8 bases agree with TRBD1. Germline V CDR1 and CDR2: MNHEY, SVGAGI. CDR3 length equals 15 residues. V lost 6 bases and J lost 2; bases outside the gene matches: 9. The CDR3 loop is CASSRGPTRAYEQYF. The CDR3 DNA reads TGTGCCAGCAGCAGGGGGCCCACCAGAGCCTACGAGCAGTACTTC.

The V gene is TRBV14, the J gene TRBJ2-1; possible D gene TRBD1, 6 bases. Germline V CDR1 and CDR2: SGHDN, FVKESK. The CDR3 extends over 15 amino acids. Trimming took 3 bases from V and 3 from J, leaving 12 bases between them. The CDR3 region has the DNA TGTGCCAGCAGCCAGAACAGGGTTCGCTACAATGAGCAGTTCTTC. It translates to CASSQNRVRYNEQFF.

This clone is a singleton in its sample. CDR3 DNA sequence: TGTGCCAGTAGTATCGGGCAGGGTGGTTGGTATGGCTACACCTTC. Translating gives CASSIGQGGWYGYTF. The V gene is TRBV19, the J gene TRBJ1-2; tentatively, D is TRBD1 (5 bases). Germline loops: CDR1 LNHDA, CDR2 SQIVND (reference sequence). V shed 3 bases and J shed 5 bases, with 16 bases lying between them. The length of the CDR3 is 15 residues.

The chain couples TRBV5-4 to TRBJ1-2; D might be TRBD1 (6 bases). The CDR3 loop spans 15 amino acids. CDR1 and CDR2 from the germline V gene are SGHNT and YYREEE (reference sequence). Trimming stripped 4 bases from V and 4 bases from J, with 17 bases between. CDR3 coding DNA: TGTGCCAGCAGCGGGGGCGCGGATCCGGGCTATGGCTACACCTTC. Amino acids: CASSGGADPGYGYTF.